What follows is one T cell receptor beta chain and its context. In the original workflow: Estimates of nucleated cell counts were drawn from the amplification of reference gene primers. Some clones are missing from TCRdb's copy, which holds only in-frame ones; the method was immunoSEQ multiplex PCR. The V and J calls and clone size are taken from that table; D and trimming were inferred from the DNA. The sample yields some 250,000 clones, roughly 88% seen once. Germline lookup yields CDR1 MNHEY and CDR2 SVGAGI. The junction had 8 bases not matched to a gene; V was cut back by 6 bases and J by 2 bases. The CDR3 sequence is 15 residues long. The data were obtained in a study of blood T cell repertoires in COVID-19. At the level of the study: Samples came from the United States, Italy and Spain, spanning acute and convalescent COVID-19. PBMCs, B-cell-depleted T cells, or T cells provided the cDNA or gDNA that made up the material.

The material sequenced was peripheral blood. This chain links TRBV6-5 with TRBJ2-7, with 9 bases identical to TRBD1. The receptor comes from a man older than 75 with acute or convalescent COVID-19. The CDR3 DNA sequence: TGTGCCAGCAGAGACAGGGGGAATGTTGCCTACGAGCAGTACTTC. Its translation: CASRDRGNVAYEQYF.